A selection of T cell receptor beta chains follows, all from one sample in a study of T-cell memory formation after mild COVID-19. TCRdb processed the 5' RACE reads anew with MiXCR; each CDR3 protein has one entry. The profile shows 140,000 to 150,000 distinct CDR3 sequences, approximately 26% of them singletons. Sequences were obtained from PBMCs or a T cell subset sorted from them (not recorded which). These receptors were obtained from an adult woman who had mild COVID-19 (a few samples of this study predate the infection). Cell type and time point are not known. CDR3s include the opening cysteine and the closing phenylalanine or tryptophan. Each record gives: J gene, clone size, V gene, D gene, CDR3 protein, CDR3 DNA. D genes are given only for firm matches. Clone size, where shown, is once, few, many, or a class for clones that have expanded.

>TRBJ1-1|-|TRBV10-3|-
CAISDWTENTEAFF
TGTGCCATCAGTGACTGGACAGAGAACACTGAAGCTTTCTTT
>TRBJ2-5|few|TRBV12-3/TRBV12-4|-
CASSLTGETQYF
TGTGCCAGCAGTTTGACAGGAGAGACCCAGTACTTC
>TRBJ1-2|few|TRBV7-2|-
CASSLQGSGYTF
TGTGCCAGCAGCTTACAAGGGTCCGGCTACACCTTC
>TRBJ1-2|-|TRBV7-6|-
CASSLKEGSWGYGYTF
TGTGCCAGCAGCTTAAAAGAGGGGTCCTGGGGCTATGGCTACACCTTC
>TRBJ2-1|-|TRBV24-1|TRBD2
CATSDKGLAPHGQFF
TGTGCCACCAGTGATAAGGGACTAGCTCCCCACGGGCAGTTCTTC
>TRBJ2-3|-|TRBV11-2|TRBD2
CASSLARTRNTDTQYF
TGTGCCAGCAGCTTAGCTCGGACTAGGAACACAGATACGCAGTATTTT
>TRBJ2-7|-|TRBV7-9|-
CASSPSGLPSVEQYF
TGTGCCAGCAGCCCCAGCGGACTACCCTCAGTTGAGCAGTACTTC
>TRBJ2-7|-|TRBV2|-
CASLGGPGEQYF
TGTGCCAGCCTGGGCGGCCCGGGCGAGCAGTACTTC
>TRBJ1-1|-|TRBV19|-
CASIPSREGLNTEAFF
TGTGCCAGTATCCCATCCCGGGAGGGTCTGAACACTGAAGCTTTCTTT
>TRBJ2-7|-|TRBV5-5|-
CASSWKAGLREEQYF
TGTGCCAGCAGCTGGAAGGCGGGGCTACGAGAGGAGCAGTACTTC
>TRBJ2-2|-|TRBV29-1|-
CSVEDASTGELFF
TGCAGCGTTGAAGATGCGAGCACCGGGGAGCTGTTTTTT
>TRBJ2-3|few|TRBV13|-
CASSLRAVLDTQYF
TGTGCCAGCAGCTTAAGGGCGGTATTGGATACGCAGTATTTT
>TRBJ2-6|-|TRBV27|-
CASSLGEGSGANVLTF
TGTGCCAGCAGTTTAGGAGAGGGGTCTGGGGCCAACGTCCTGACTTTC
>TRBJ1-3|-|TRBV7-2|-
CASSPTGVILPGNTIYF
TGTGCCAGCAGCCCCACCGGGGTTATTCTCCCAGGAAACACCATATATTTT
>TRBJ1-4|-|TRBV5-5|TRBD1
CASSWDSENEKLFF
TGTGCCAGCAGCTGGGACAGTGAGAATGAAAAACTGTTTTTT
>TRBJ1-1|few|TRBV12-3/TRBV12-4|TRBD1
CASSQTGGPLGTEAFF
TGTGCCAGCAGTCAGACAGGGGGCCCTCTGGGGACTGAAGCTTTCTTT
>TRBJ2-7|-|TRBV5-5|-
CASSPEQGYEQYF
TGTGCCAGCAGCCCGGAACAGGGTTACGAGCAGTACTTC
>TRBJ2-7|-|TRBV5-6|-
CASSFSSGTYEQYF
TGTGCCAGCAGCTTCTCTTCCGGGACTTACGAGCAGTACTTC
>TRBJ2-1|-|TRBV7-3|TRBD2
CASSHRTSGIYNEQFF
TGTGCCAGCAGCCACCGTACTAGCGGAATTTACAATGAGCAGTTCTTC
>TRBJ2-5|-|TRBV7-2|-
CASSYGLSPETQYF
TGTGCCAGCAGCTACGGACTGAGCCCTGAGACCCAGTACTTC
>TRBJ1-5|once|TRBV2|-
CASSEAGGYTTQPQHF
TGTGCCAGCAGTGAAGCGGGGGGCTACACGACTCAGCCCCAGCATTTT
>TRBJ1-1|-|TRBV25-1|-
CASRGGEYTEAFF
TGTGCCAGCAGAGGAGGGGAATACACTGAAGCTTTCTTT
>TRBJ2-1|-|TRBV5-6|TRBD2
CASSWGGGVTPYNEQFF
TGTGCCAGCAGCTGGGGGGGAGGGGTTACACCCTACAATGAGCAGTTCTTC
>TRBJ2-3|-|TRBV5-1|-
CASSSFADTQYF
TGCGCCAGCAGCTCCTTCGCGGATACGCAGTATTTT
>TRBJ1-1|-|TRBV24-1|-
CATSLGNTEAFF
TGTGCCACCAGTTTGGGTAACACTGAAGCTTTCTTT
>TRBJ1-1|-|TRBV5-1|TRBD1
CASSGGDSKAFF
TGCGCCAGCAGCGGGGGGGACAGCAAAGCTTTCTTT
>TRBJ2-1|-|TRBV12-3/TRBV12-4|-
CASRINNEQFF
TGTGCCAGCAGGATAAACAATGAGCAGTTCTTC
>TRBJ2-2|-|TRBV24-1|-
CATSDPTIHRELFF
TGTGCCACCAGTGATCCTACTATACACCGGGAGCTGTTTTTT
>TRBJ2-7|many|TRBV6-5|-
CASSSDTRPSEQYF
TGTGCCAGCAGTTCGGACACTCGCCCGTCCGAGCAGTACTTC
>TRBJ2-1|few|TRBV20-1|-
CSARLGTGSYNEQFF
TGCAGTGCTAGACTCGGGACTGGCTCCTACAATGAGCAGTTCTTC
>TRBJ2-6|-|TRBV4-2|-
CASSQEGTTGANVLTF
TGTGCCAGCAGCCAAGAAGGTACCACTGGGGCCAACGTCCTGACTTTC
>TRBJ2-1|-|TRBV12-3/TRBV12-4|-
CASSFAEKYNEQFF
TGTGCCAGCAGTTTCGCCGAGAAGTACAATGAGCAGTTCTTC
>TRBJ2-3|few|TRBV20-1|TRBD2
CSAGGLAVHSTDTQYF
TGCAGTGCTGGGGGACTAGCGGTCCATAGCACAGATACGCAGTATTTT
>TRBJ2-7|-|TRBV4-3|-
CASSQGLTYRTYEQYF
TGCGCCAGCAGCCAGGGACTTACCTACCGTACCTACGAGCAGTACTTC
>TRBJ2-4|-|TRBV2|TRBD1
CASSDSGTGGNDIQYF
TGTGCCAGCAGTGATTCGGGAACAGGGGGGAATGACATTCAGTACTTC
>TRBJ2-1|-|TRBV11-2|TRBD2
CASSLSASGTYNEQFF
TGTGCCAGCAGCTTATCAGCTAGCGGGACTTACAATGAGCAGTTCTTC
>TRBJ2-5|few|TRBV4-1|-
CASSQGNSVEQETQYF
TGCGCCAGCAGCCAAGGGAATTCCGTAGAACAAGAGACCCAGTACTTC
>TRBJ2-5|few|TRBV12-3/TRBV12-4|TRBD1
CASSPDRGRETQYF
TGTGCCAGCAGTCCGGACAGGGGTCGAGAGACCCAGTACTTC
>TRBJ1-1|-|TRBV9|-
CASSAETVINTEAFF
TGTGCCAGCAGCGCAGAGACAGTCATTAACACTGAAGCTTTCTTT
>TRBJ1-1|-|TRBV24-1|-
CATSVTPMLNTEAFF
TGTGCCACCAGTGTTACCCCGATGTTGAACACTGAAGCTTTCTTT
>TRBJ1-5|-|TRBV9|-
CASSVAGRLGGQPQHF
TGTGCCAGCAGCGTGGCGGGACGCCTTGGCGGCCAGCCCCAGCATTTT
>TRBJ2-3|-|TRBV27|-
CASSPYLASTDTQYF
TGTGCCAGCAGTCCGTATTTGGCTAGCACAGATACGCAGTATTTT
>TRBJ2-1|-|TRBV24-1|-
CATPQGSQSYNEQFF
TGTGCCACCCCCCAGGGATCCCAGTCCTACAATGAGCAGTTCTTC
>TRBJ1-1|once|TRBV4-3|TRBD1
CASSPDRAWNTEAFF
TGCGCCAGCAGCCCCGACAGGGCATGGAACACTGAAGCTTTCTTT
>TRBJ1-1|few|TRBV30|-
CAWAGTFMNTEAFF
TGTGCCTGGGCGGGAACCTTCATGAACACTGAAGCTTTCTTT
>TRBJ2-7|-|TRBV7-2|-
CASSPVTYNEQYF
TGTGCCAGCAGCCCAGTGACTTATAACGAGCAGTACTTC